This T cell receptor beta chain was sequenced during a study of shared clonotypes between healthy human individuals. Notes on the study in general: Naive subsets generally exceeded memory subsets in estimated richness. When naive CD4 clonotypes were compared across several donors, 4% to 6.5% were shared.

Several immunoSEQ plates received, in even portions, the genomic DNA of each subset. Profiled with immunoSEQ multiplex PCR; TCRdb holds only in-frame clones, not every one. The table records about 2.3 million clones, 93% of them present only once. About this clone itself: Its matching antigen is unknown.

CD4+ cells yielded CD45RA+ naive and CD45RA-negative memory subsets. Trimming pared 5 bases from V and 3 bases from J, leaving 17 bases between. Germline assignment: CDR1 SGHTA and CDR2 FQGNSA. The CDR3 loop spans 15 amino acids. The sequencing sample was made of naive CD4+ T cells from PBMCs. Specified subset: CD45RA+ positively selected. The sequence was collected from a young man in good health. Some clones in this sample may be carry-over from other donors' samples. The rearrangement uses TRBV7-2 and TRBJ2-7; D is possibly TRBD1 (6 bases). The CDR3 region has the DNA TGTGCCAGCAGCCCCCGGACGGGACACTACTACGAGCAGTACTTC. This sequence encodes CASSPRTGHYYEQYF. The full variable domain, with the rest looked up from reference TRBV7-2 and TRBJ2-7, is GAGVSQSPSNKVTEKGKDVELRCDPISGHTALYWYRQSLGQGLEFLIYFQGNSAPDKSGLPSDRFSAERTGGSVSTLTIQRTQQEDSAVYLCASSPRTGHYYEQYFGPGTRLTVT.